This T cell receptor beta chain was captured in a study of shared clonotypes between healthy human individuals. TCRdb keeps only in-frame clones here, not all; method: immunoSEQ multiplex PCR. The data hold nearly 1 million clones, with 76% observed a single time. In its sample, this clone was seen once. The CDR3 is 14 amino acids. The V gene end was trimmed by 5 bases and the J gene end by 3 bases; junction bases not matched to a gene: 1. Germline CDR1 is SGHTS and CDR2 is YDEGEE. This sequence originates from a man between 18 and 29 years old in good health. This rearrangement joins TRBV5-8 to TRBJ2-7; 14 bases align to TRBD2. The sample taken for sequencing was memory CD4+ T cells sorted from blood. Subset defined: CD45RA-negative fraction. CDR3 region: CASRTSGRGYEQYF. The CDR3 bases are TGTGCCAGCAGGACTAGCGGGAGGGGCTACGAGCAGTACTTC.